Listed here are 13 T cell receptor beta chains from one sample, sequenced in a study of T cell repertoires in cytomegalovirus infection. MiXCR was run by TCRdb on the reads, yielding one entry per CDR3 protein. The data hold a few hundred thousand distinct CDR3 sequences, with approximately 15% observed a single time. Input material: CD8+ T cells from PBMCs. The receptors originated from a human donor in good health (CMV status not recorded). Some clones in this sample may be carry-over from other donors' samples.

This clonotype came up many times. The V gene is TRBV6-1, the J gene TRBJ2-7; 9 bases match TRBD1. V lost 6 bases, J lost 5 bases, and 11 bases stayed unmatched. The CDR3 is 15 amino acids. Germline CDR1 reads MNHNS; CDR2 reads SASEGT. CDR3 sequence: CASRIGTGYRNEQYF. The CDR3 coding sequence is TGTGCCAGCAGAATTGGGACAGGGTATAGGAACGAGCAGTACTTC.

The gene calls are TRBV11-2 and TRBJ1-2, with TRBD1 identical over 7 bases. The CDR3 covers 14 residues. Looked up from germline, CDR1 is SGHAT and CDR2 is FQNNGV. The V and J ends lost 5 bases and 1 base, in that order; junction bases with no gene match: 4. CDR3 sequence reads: CASSRGDSNYGYTF. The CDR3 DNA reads TGTGCCAGCAGCCGAGGGGACAGTAACTATGGCTACACCTTC.

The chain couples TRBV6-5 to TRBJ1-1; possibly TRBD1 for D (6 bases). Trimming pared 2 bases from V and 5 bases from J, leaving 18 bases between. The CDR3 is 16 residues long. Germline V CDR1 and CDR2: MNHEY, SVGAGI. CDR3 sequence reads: CASSYASGVVGTEAFF. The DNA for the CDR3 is TGTGCCAGCAGTTACGCGTCAGGGGTGGTGGGGACTGAAGCTTTCTTT.

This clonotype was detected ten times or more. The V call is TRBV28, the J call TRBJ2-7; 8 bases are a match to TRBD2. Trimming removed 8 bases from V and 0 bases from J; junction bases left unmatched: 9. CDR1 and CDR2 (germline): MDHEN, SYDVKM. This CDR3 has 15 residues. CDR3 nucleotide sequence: TGTGCCAGCGGCCCTTTAGCGGGGAGCTCCTACGAGCAGTACTTC. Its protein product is CASGPLAGSSYEQYF.

The chain's CDR3 is CASSLAGQGPMNTEAFF. DNA for the CDR3: TGTGCCAGCAGCTTAGCCGGACAGGGCCCCATGAACACTGAAGCTTTCTTT. This chain connects TRBV7-8 to TRBJ1-1; 8 bases are a match to TRBD1. Germline loops: CDR1 SGHVS, CDR2 FQNEAQ. J lost 0 bases, V lost 0 bases, and 6 bases had no gene match. This CDR3 is built from 17 residues.

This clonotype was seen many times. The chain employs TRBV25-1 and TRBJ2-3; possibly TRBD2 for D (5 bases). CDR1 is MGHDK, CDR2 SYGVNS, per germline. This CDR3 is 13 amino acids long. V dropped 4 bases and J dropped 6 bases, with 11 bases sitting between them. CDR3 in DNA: TGTGCCAGCAGTGCCCGGGATGGGGATACGCAGTATTTT. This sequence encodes CASSARDGDTQYF.

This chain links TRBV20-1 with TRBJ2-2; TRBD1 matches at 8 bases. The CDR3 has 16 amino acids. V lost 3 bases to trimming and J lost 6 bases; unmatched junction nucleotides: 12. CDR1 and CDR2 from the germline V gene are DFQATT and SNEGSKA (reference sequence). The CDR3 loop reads CSASPLGQGFPGELFF. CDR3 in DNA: TGCAGTGCTAGCCCCCTAGGACAGGGATTCCCCGGGGAGCTGTTTTTT.

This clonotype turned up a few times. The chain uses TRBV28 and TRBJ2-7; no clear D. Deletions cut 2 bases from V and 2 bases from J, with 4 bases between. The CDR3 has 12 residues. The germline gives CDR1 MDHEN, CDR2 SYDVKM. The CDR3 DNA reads TGTGCCAGCAGTTTAATTGCCTACGAGCAGTACTTC. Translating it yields CASSLIAYEQYF. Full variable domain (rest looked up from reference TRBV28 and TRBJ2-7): DVKVTQSSRYLVKRTGEKVFLECVQDMDHENMFWYRQDPGLGLRLIYFSYDVKMKEKGDIPEGYSVSREKKERFSLILESASTNQTSMYLCASSLIAYEQYFGPGTRLTVT.

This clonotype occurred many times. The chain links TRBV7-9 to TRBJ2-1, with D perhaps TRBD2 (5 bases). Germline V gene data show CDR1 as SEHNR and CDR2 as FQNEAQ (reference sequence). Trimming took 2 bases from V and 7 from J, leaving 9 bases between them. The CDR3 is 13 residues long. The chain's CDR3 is CASSLLSGNEQFF. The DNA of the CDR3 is TGTGCCAGCAGCTTACTTTCGGGAAATGAGCAGTTCTTC.

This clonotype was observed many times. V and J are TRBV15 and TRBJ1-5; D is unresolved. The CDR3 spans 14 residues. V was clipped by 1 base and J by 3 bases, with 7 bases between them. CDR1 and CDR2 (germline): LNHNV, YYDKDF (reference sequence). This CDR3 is CATSRAPLNQPQHF. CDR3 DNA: TGTGCCACCAGCAGAGCCCCCCTCAATCAGCCCCAGCATTTT.

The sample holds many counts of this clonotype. CDR3 sequence reads: CASSPSGTEYGYTF. CDR3 coding DNA: TGTGCCAGCAGTCCTTCCGGGACGGAGTATGGCTACACCTTC. The rearrangement uses TRBV27 and TRBJ1-2; possibly TRBD1 for D (5 bases). This CDR3 is built from 14 residues. V shed 5 bases and J shed 5 bases, with 15 bases lying between them. Germline-derived CDR1 and CDR2 are MNHEY and SMNVEV (reference sequence).

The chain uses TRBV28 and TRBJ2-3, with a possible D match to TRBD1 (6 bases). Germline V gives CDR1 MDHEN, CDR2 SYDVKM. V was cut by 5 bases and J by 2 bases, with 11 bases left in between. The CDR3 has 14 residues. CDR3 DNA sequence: TGTGCCAGCAGTCCGCAGGGGCCCACAGATACGCAGTATTTT. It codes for CASSPQGPTDTQYF.

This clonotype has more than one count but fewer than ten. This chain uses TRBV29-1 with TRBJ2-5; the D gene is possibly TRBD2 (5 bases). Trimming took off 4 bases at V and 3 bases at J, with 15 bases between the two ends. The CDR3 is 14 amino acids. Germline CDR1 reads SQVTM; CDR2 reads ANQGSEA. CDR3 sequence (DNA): TGCAGCGTTGTCCCCCTAGCCAGAAAAGAGACCCAGTACTTC. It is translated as CSVVPLARKETQYF.